This entry lists 5 T cell receptor beta chains sequenced from one sample in a study of blood T cell repertoires in COVID-19. Sequenced by immunoSEQ multiplex PCR; TCRdb stores in-frame clones only, minus some. Found here are hundreds of thousands of clones, roughly four fifths of them singletons; the top ten hold roughly 5.3%. The source material was PBMCs or T cells enriched from blood (not recorded which). The receptors were sampled from a man between 35 and 55 years old who had been exposed to COVID-19.

The rearrangement joins TRBV2 to TRBJ1-2, with no clear D. CDR3 size: 14 residues. CDR1 SNHLY and CDR2 FYNNEI come from the germline V gene. V lost 5 bases and J 7 bases, leaving 17 bases between the germline ends. The CDR3 DNA is TGTGCCAGCAGTTTGAGTGGAGGTAAAGCTGGCTACACCTTC. As protein: CASSLSGGKAGYTF.

This clone was recorded once. The gene calls are TRBV19 and TRBJ1-1; no reliable D call. This CDR3 contains 12 residues. CDR1 is LNHDA and CDR2 is SQIVND in the germline V gene (reference sequence). Trimming left V 7 bases short and J 3 bases short, with 9 bases between. DNA of the CDR3: TGTGCCAGTATTGGAGAAGACACTGAAGCTTTCTTT. It yields the protein CASIGEDTEAFF.

The chain has TRBV4-2 and TRBJ1-2; D uncertain. Trimming left V 0 bases short and J 7 bases short, with 18 bases between. Germline V gene data show CDR1 as LGHNA and CDR2 as YNFKEQ. This CDR3 comprises 16 residues. CDR3 sequence: CASSQDLVALFGGYTF. CDR3 bases: TGTGCCAGCAGCCAAGATCTAGTGGCACTCTTTGGTGGCTACACCTTC.

The V call is TRBV7-9, the J call TRBJ1-1; D gene unclear. The CDR3 is 13 amino acids. V was shortened by 1 base and J by 7 bases, with 10 bases between the two germline ends. CDR1 is SEHNR, CDR2 FQNEAQ, per germline (reference sequence). The CDR3 bases are TGTGCCAGCAGCTTAGAAGGAGTCGGTGAAGCTTTCTTT. Encoded protein: CASSLEGVGEAFF. Based on the CDR3 plus reference TRBV7-9 and TRBJ1-1, the full variable domain is DTGVSQNPRHKITKRGQNVTFRCDPISEHNRLYWYRQTLGQGPEFLTYFQNEAQLEKSRLLSDRFSAERPKGSFSTLEIQRTEQGDSAMYLCASSLEGVGEAFFGQGTRLTVV.

The chain is built from TRBV27 and TRBJ2-5; 7 nucleotides agree with TRBD2. Germline CDR1 MNHEY, CDR2 SMNVEV (reference sequence). The CDR3 is 14 amino acids. J was trimmed by 9 bases and V by 4 bases; bases with no gene match: 11. CDR3 loop: CASSYDVRGGAQYF. The CDR3, as DNA: TGTGCCAGCAGTTACGATGTGCGGGGAGGGGCCCAGTACTTC.